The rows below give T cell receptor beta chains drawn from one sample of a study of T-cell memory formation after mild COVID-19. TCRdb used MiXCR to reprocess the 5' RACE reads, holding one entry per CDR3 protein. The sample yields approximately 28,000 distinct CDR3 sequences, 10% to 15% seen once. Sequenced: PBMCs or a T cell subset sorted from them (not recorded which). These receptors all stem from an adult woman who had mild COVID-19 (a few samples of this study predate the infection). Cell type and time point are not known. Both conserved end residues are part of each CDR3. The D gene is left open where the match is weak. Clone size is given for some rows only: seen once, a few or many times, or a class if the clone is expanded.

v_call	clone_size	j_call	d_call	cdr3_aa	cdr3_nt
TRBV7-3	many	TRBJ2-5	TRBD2	CASSSRRSKRERETQYF	TGTGCCAGCAGCTCCCGGCGGTCTAAGCGGGAGCGAGAGACCCAGTACTTC
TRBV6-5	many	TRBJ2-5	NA	CASSWMSGETQYF	TGTGCCAGCAGTTGGATGTCGGGAGAGACCCAGTACTTC
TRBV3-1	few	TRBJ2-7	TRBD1	CASSPQGQGGWGQYF	TGTGCCAGCAGCCCTCAGGGACAGGGAGGGTGGGGGCAGTACTTC
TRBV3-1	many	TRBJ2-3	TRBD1	CASSPGTGRGNTQYF	TGTGCCAGCAGCCCCGGGACAGGGAGGGGGAATACGCAGTATTTT
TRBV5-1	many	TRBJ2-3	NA	CASSLVPQSDTQYF	TGCGCCAGCAGCTTGGTCCCTCAGTCAGATACGCAGTATTTT
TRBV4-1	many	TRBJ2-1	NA	CASSQEISLSSYNEQFF	TGCGCCAGCAGCCAAGAAATCTCCCTGAGCTCCTACAATGAGCAGTTCTTC
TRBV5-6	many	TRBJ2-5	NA	CASSFSPGDQETQYF	TGTGCCAGCAGCTTTTCGCCCGGGGACCAAGAGACCCAGTACTTC
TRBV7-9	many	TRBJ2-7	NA	CASSPRAGGAYEQYF	TGTGCCAGCAGCCCCCGGGCAGGGGGGGCCTACGAGCAGTACTTC
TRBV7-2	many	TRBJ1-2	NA	CASSADGFLLSYGYTF	TGTGCCAGCAGCGCGGACGGATTCTTACTGTCTTATGGCTACACCTTC
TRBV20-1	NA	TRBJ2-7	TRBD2	CSALAGGPHEQYF	TGCAGTGCACTAGCGGGGGGGCCCCACGAGCAGTACTTC
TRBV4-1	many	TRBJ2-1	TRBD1	CASSPLTTDWTGLNEQFF	TGCGCCAGCAGCCCGTTAACGACGGATTGGACAGGGCTAAATGAGCAGTTCTTC
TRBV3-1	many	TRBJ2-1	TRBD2	CASSGALAGVIHNEQFF	TGTGCCAGCAGCGGTGCTTTAGCGGGAGTAATCCACAATGAGCAGTTCTTC
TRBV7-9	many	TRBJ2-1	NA	CASGTFPRDGHNEQFF	TGTGCCAGCGGCACTTTTCCGCGAGATGGACACAATGAGCAGTTCTTC
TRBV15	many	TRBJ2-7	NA	CATSREGTRTSYEQYF	TGTGCCACCAGCAGAGAAGGCACTAGAACTTCCTACGAGCAGTACTTC
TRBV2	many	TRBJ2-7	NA	CASSVEGRATYEQYF	TGTGCCAGCAGTGTAGAGGGCCGGGCAACCTACGAGCAGTACTTC
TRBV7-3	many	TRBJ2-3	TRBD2	CASSSTPPGTSGSADTQYF	TGTGCCAGCAGTTCCACTCCCCCAGGGACTAGCGGGAGCGCAGATACGCAGTATTTT
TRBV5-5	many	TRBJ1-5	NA	CASSLLIIGDLGSNQPQHF	TGTGCCAGCAGCTTACTCATCATCGGGGACCTAGGGAGCAATCAGCCCCAGCATTTT
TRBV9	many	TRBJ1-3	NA	CASSVAGSGNTIYF	TGTGCCAGCAGCGTGGCAGGGTCTGGAAACACCATATATTTT
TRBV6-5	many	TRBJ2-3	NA	CASSYSIEPGSTAYYTQYF	TGTGCCAGCAGTTACTCGATCGAACCCGGGAGTACGGCCTATTATACGCAGTATTTT
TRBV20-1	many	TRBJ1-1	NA	CSARLPGRNTEAFF	TGCAGTGCCCGTTTGCCAGGGAGGAACACTGAAGCTTTCTTT
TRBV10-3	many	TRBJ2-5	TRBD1	CAIRPGTGRQETQYF	TGTGCCATCAGACCCGGGACAGGCCGCCAAGAGACCCAGTACTTC
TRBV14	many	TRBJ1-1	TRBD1	CASSQDLVRTGVNTEAFF	TGTGCCAGCAGCCAAGATTTAGTTCGGACAGGGGTCAACACTGAAGCTTTCTTT
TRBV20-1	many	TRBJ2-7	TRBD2	CSASGTSEREQYF	TGCAGTGCATCCGGGACTAGCGAGCGGGAGCAGTACTTC
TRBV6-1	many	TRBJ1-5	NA	CASNKGTRDNQPQHF	TGTGCCAGCAATAAGGGGACCAGGGACAATCAGCCCCAGCATTTT
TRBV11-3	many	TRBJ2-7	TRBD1	CASSLAGQLRYEQYF	TGTGCCAGCAGCTTAGCGGGACAGCTTCGATACGAGCAGTACTTC
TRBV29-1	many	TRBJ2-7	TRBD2	CSVVGVSGRAWQYF	TGCAGCGTGGTGGGGGTTAGCGGGAGGGCCTGGCAGTACTTC
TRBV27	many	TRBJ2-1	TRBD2	CASSPIQRGHNEQFF	TGTGCCAGCAGCCCGATTCAGCGGGGACACAATGAGCAGTTCTTC
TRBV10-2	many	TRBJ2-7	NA	CASSEPSYSYEQYF	TGCGCCAGCAGTGAGCCGAGTTACTCCTACGAGCAGTACTTC
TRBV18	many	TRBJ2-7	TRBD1	CASSPSAIRTGGIYEQYF	TGTGCCAGCTCACCTTCCGCCATTAGGACAGGGGGCATATACGAGCAGTACTTC
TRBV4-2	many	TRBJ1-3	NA	CASSQVGGTGNTIYF	TGTGCCAGCAGCCAAGTGGGGGGAACTGGAAACACCATATATTTT
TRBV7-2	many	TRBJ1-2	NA	CASSSGGGLNYGYTF	TGTGCCAGCAGCTCCGGTGGAGGACTTAACTATGGCTACACCTTC
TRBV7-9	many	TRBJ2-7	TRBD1	CASSSRDRRASYEQYF	TGTGCCAGCAGCTCACGGGACAGAAGAGCCTCCTACGAGCAGTACTTC
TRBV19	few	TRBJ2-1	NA	CASSMVIGEQFF	TGTGCCAGTAGTATGGTGATTGGTGAGCAGTTCTTC
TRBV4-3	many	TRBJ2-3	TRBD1	CASSQEYTQGISVTQYF	TGCGCCAGCAGCCAAGAGTACACACAGGGGATAAGTGTTACGCAGTATTTT
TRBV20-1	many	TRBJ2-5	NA	CSARRTSQGSIHILETQYF	TGCAGTGCTCGCAGGACCTCCCAGGGGTCTATCCATATTCTGGAGACCCAGTACTTC
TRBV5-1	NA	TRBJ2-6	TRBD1	CASSRTGGGGSGANVLTF	TGCGCCAGCAGCCGGACAGGGGGAGGTGGTTCTGGGGCCAACGTCCTGACTTTC
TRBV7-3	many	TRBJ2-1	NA	CASSLIGGASYNEQFF	TGTGCCAGCAGCTTAATAGGAGGGGCCTCCTACAATGAGCAGTTCTTC
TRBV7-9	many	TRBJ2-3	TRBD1	CASSLGGQFTDTQYF	TGTGCCAGCAGCTTAGGGGGACAGTTCACAGATACGCAGTATTTT
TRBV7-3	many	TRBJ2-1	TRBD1	CASSFLGQGGDEQFF	TGTGCCAGCAGCTTTCTCGGACAGGGAGGCGATGAGCAGTTCTTC
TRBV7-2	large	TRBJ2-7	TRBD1	CASRSTGTDAYEQYF	TGTGCCAGCAGGTCTACCGGGACAGACGCCTACGAGCAGTACTTC
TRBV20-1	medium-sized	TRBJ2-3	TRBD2	CSARDLRRGEADTQYF	TGCAGTGCTAGAGATCTCAGGCGGGGGGAGGCAGATACGCAGTATTTT
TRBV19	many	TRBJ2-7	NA	CASSRWLGPYEQYF	TGTGCCAGTAGTCGCTGGTTGGGGCCATACGAGCAGTACTTC
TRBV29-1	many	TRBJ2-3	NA	CSVEAYRAVNTQYF	TGCAGCGTAGAGGCCTACAGGGCGGTAAATACGCAGTATTTT
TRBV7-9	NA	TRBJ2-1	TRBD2	CASSLVGAGNNEQFF	TGTGCCAGCAGCTTAGTTGGAGCGGGGAACAATGAGCAGTTCTTC
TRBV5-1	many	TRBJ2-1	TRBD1	CASSLGGQTYNEQFF	TGCGCCAGCAGCTTGGGGGGACAGACCTACAATGAGCAGTTCTTC
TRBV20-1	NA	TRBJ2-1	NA	CSAPLGSFPYNEQFF	TGCAGTGCCCCTCTTGGGTCTTTTCCATACAATGAGCAGTTCTTC
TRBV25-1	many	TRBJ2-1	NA	CASSDQRGQFF	TGTGCCAGCAGTGACCAGAGAGGTCAGTTCTTC
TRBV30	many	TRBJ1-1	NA	CAWSVMNALETEAFF	TGTGCCTGGAGTGTAATGAACGCTTTGGAGACTGAAGCTTTCTTT
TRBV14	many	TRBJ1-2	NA	CASSQGLLMGYTF	TGTGCCAGCAGCCAAGGTTTACTGATGGGCTACACCTTC
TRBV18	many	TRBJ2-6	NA	CASSPPSGANVLTF	TGTGCCAGCTCACCACCTTCTGGGGCCAACGTCCTGACTTTC
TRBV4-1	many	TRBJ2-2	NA	CASSQEGGALTGELFF	TGCGCCAGCAGCCAAGAGGGGGGGGCTCTCACCGGGGAGCTGTTTTTT
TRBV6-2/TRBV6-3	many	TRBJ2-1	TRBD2	CASGGLAVNEQFF	TGTGCCAGCGGAGGACTAGCGGTCAATGAGCAGTTCTTC
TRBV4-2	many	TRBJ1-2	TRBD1	CASSQGRDRSYGYTF	TGTGCCAGCAGCCAAGGCCGGGACAGGTCCTATGGCTACACCTTC
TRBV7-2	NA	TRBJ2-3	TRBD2	CASSLGGSRTDTQYF	TGTGCCAGCAGCTTGGGCGGGAGTCGGACAGATACGCAGTATTTT
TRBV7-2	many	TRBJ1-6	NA	CASSLATGRNSPLHF	TGTGCCAGCAGCTTGGCAACAGGGAGGAATTCACCCCTCCACTTT
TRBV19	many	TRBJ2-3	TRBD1	CASSKTGGTDTQYF	TGTGCCAGTAGTAAGACAGGGGGCACAGATACGCAGTATTTT